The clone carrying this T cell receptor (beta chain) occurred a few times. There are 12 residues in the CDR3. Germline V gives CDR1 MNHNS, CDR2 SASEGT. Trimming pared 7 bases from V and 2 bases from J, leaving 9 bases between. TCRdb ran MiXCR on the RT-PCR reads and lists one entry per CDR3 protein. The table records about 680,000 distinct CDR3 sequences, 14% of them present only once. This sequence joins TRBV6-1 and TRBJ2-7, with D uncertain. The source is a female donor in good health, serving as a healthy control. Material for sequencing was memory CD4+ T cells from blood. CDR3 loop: CASITDAYEQYF. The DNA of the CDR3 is TGTGCCAGCATCACGGATGCCTACGAGCAGTACTTC.